The source of this T cell receptor (beta chain) is a study of blood T cell repertoires in COVID-19. As for the study in general: Spain, Italy and the United States supplied samples that represented acute and convalescent COVID-19. The analysed material was cDNA or gDNA that came from T cells, B-cell-depleted T cells, or PBMCs.

As originally analysed: Quantification of nucleated cells was approximated via reference gene primer amplification. Clones were read by immunoSEQ multiplex PCR, and TCRdb kept only the in-frame ones, dropping some. V and J calls and clone size are as listed in that table; D and trimming were resolved from the DNA. The sample has around 120,000 clones, 85% to 90% seen once. There are 14 residues in the CDR3. Germline CDR1 and CDR2: MNHNS and SASEGT. Trimming cost V 3 bases and J 8 bases; bases outside gene matches: 4. This clone was detected many times. The chain links TRBV6-1 to TRBJ1-6; 7 nucleotides align to TRBD1. The sample taken for sequencing was peripheral blood. The sequence derives from a human donor in a cohort sampled during active COVID-19. The CDR3 region is CASSDRGRYSPLHF. The CDR3 DNA is TGTGCCAGCAGTGACAGGGGGAGGTATTCACCCCTCCACTTT.